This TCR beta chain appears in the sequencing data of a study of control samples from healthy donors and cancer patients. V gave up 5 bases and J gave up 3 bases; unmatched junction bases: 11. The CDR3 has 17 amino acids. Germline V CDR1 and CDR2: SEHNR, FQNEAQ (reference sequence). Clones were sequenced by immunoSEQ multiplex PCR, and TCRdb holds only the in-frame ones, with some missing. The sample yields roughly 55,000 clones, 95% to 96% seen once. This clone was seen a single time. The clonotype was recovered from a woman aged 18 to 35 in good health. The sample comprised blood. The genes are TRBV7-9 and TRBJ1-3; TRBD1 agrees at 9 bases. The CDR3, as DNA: TGTGCCAGCAGCCCCACCGCCGGGACAGGGATTGGAAACACCATATATTTT. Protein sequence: CASSPTAGTGIGNTIYF.